Below are 20 T cell receptor beta chains sequenced from a single sample in a study of shared clonotypes between healthy human individuals. Produced via immunoSEQ multiplex PCR; TCRdb's table is partial and in-frame only. In the table there are 330,000 or so clones, around 79% of which are singletons. Sequenced material: memory CD4+ T cells sorted from blood. Regarding subset: CD45RA-negative fraction. The receptors derive from a man younger than 45 in good health.

A single count supports this clone. V and J are TRBV25-1 and TRBJ2-6; TRBD1 might be the D (5 bases). Deletions cut 5 bases from V and 5 bases from J, with 19 bases between. The CDR3 is 17 amino acids. Looked up from germline, CDR1 is MGHDK and CDR2 is SYGVNS. CDR3 protein: CASSNKFGQSRANVLTF. The CDR3 DNA is TGTGCCAGCAGTAATAAGTTTGGACAAAGTCGGGCCAACGTCCTGACTTTC. Complete variable domain (other parts from reference TRBV25-1 and TRBJ2-6): EADIYQTPRYLVIGTGKKITLECSQTMGHDKMYWYQQDPGMELHLIHYSYGVNSTEKGDLSSESTVSRIRTEHFPLTLESARPSHTSQYLCASSNKFGQSRANVLTFGAGSRLTVL.

The V gene is TRBV19, the J gene TRBJ2-7; tentatively, D is TRBD2 (7 bases). Trimming cost V 5 bases and J 0 bases, with 20 bases left between them. Germline V gene data show CDR1 as LNHDA and CDR2 as SQIVND (reference sequence). The CDR3 runs to 17 residues. CDR3 sequence: CASSAGAGRPSSYEQYF. The CDR3 DNA is TGTGCCAGTAGTGCGGGGGCGGGACGGCCCAGCTCCTACGAGCAGTACTTC. Together with reference TRBV19 and TRBJ2-7, the CDR3 gives the full variable domain: DGGITQSPKYLFRKEGQNVTLSCEQNLNHDAMYWYRQDPGQGLRLIYYSQIVNDFQKGDIAEGYSVSREKKESFPLTVTSAQKNPTAFYLCASSAGAGRPSSYEQYFGPGTRLTVT.

V is TRBV19 and J is TRBJ1-5; no definite D call. Trimming stripped 3 bases from V and 3 bases from J, with 6 bases between. The length of the CDR3 is 13 residues. Germline V gives CDR1 LNHDA, CDR2 SQIVND (reference sequence). The CDR3 DNA sequence: TGTGCCAGTAGTATGGTCCTCAATCAGCCCCAGCATTTT. This translates into CASSMVLNQPQHF.

V is TRBV28 and J is TRBJ1-2, with unresolved D. CDR1 MDHEN and CDR2 SYDVKM come from the germline V gene. The V end was cut by 2 bases, the J end by 2 bases, with 9 bases between. The CDR3 is 14 amino acids. In DNA, the CDR3 is TGTGCCAGCAGTTTAGGTCAGGTAAACTATGGCTACACCTTC. This encodes CASSLGQVNYGYTF.

This clone was counted only a few times. The V call is TRBV5-1, the J call TRBJ2-3; 7 bases line up with TRBD2. The CDR3 is 15 residues long. V lost 4 bases, J lost 2 bases, and 7 bases stayed unmatched. CDR1 is SGHRS and CDR2 is YFSETQ in the germline V gene. Here the CDR3 DNA reads TGCGCCAGCAGCAGAGGGGACTACCTCACAGATACGCAGTATTTT. Translated: CASSRGDYLTDTQYF.

V gene TRBV5-5 combines with J gene TRBJ2-5; D unclear. Trimming stripped 1 base from V and 5 bases from J, with 12 bases between. The germline V gene has CDR1 SGHKS and CDR2 YYEKEE (reference sequence). CDR3 size: 14 residues. The CDR3 region is CASSLRFGVETQYF. The CDR3 DNA reads as TGTGCCAGCAGCTTGAGGTTTGGGGTGGAGACCCAGTACTTC.

The chain uses TRBV7-8 and TRBJ1-5; perhaps TRBD1 as D (5 bases). The CDR3 is made up of 13 amino acids. Germline values: CDR1 SGHVS, CDR2 FQNEAQ. The V and J ends lost 7 bases and 6 bases respectively, with 13 bases between them. The CDR3 is CASKQGEVQPQHF. For the CDR3, the DNA is TGTGCCAGCAAGCAGGGAGAGGTTCAGCCCCAGCATTTT.

The J gene is TRBJ1-2, the V gene TRBV15; maybe TRBD1 (5 bases). CDR3 length equals 14 residues. Germline assignment: CDR1 LNHNV and CDR2 YYDKDF (reference sequence). The V and J ends lost 0 bases and 7 bases respectively, with 12 bases between them. The CDR3 region has the DNA TGTGCCACCAGCAGAGATCTGAGCAGGGCTGGCTACACCTTC. This encodes CATSRDLSRAGYTF.

Comments on this clone: Different DNA sequences within this sample yield the same CDR3. The CDR3 nucleotides are TGCAGCGTTGGTTTGGGGGCCTACGAGCAGTACTTC. This sequence encodes CSVGLGAYEQYF. The chain joins TRBV29-1 to TRBJ2-7; either TRBD1 or TRBD2 may supply D (5 bases each). This CDR3 region has 12 residues. Germline loops: CDR1 SQVTM, CDR2 ANQGSEA. The V end lost 4 bases, the J end lost 2 bases, and 9 bases lay between the germline ends.

This clone was counted only a few times. The rearrangement joins TRBV4-1 to TRBJ2-7; D gene ambiguous. The CDR3 loop spans 13 amino acids. CDR1 and CDR2 (germline): MGHRA, YSYEKL. Trimming removed 1 base from V and 1 base from J, with 5 bases in between. CDR3: CASSQGHSYEQYF. The CDR3 nucleotides are TGCGCCAGCAGCCAAGGGCATTCCTACGAGCAGTACTTC.

The rearrangement links TRBV6-5 to TRBJ1-6; D ambiguous. CDR3 length equals 15 residues. Germline V lookup: CDR1 MNHEY, CDR2 SVGAGI. V shed 5 bases and J shed 1 base, with 9 bases lying between them. The CDR3 DNA sequence: TGTGCCAGCAGTCAGGCGAGTTCCTATAATTCACCCCTCCACTTT. This codes for CASSQASSYNSPLHF.

A few counts support this clone. The chain combines TRBV29-1 with TRBJ2-2; D is possibly TRBD2 (7 bases). The germline V gene encodes CDR1 SQVTM and CDR2 ANQGSEA. The CDR3 covers 12 residues. In DNA form, the CDR3 reads TGCACGGCGGGGGCGAATCCCGGGGAGCTGTTTTTT. Protein product: CTAGANPGELFF.

CDR3 sequence (DNA): TGCAGCCAATCCAGCGCTTCCTACAATGAGCAGTTCTTC. It is translated as CSQSSASYNEQFF. J is TRBJ2-1 and V is TRBV29-1; D is unclear. Trimming left V 8 bases short and J 1 base short, with 12 bases between. This CDR3 region has 13 residues. Germline CDR1 reads SQVTM; CDR2 reads ANQGSEA.

The table lists this clone with a few counts. This chain uses TRBV14 with TRBJ2-3; D assignment may be TRBD1 or TRBD2 (5 bases each). Germline CDR1 and CDR2: SGHDN and FVKESK. The V and J ends lost 4 bases and 0 bases respectively, with 23 bases between them. The CDR3 covers 19 residues. The CDR3 is CASSRGWGSVDESTDTQYF. The DNA of the CDR3 is TGTGCCAGCAGCCGTGGATGGGGGTCGGTGGACGAGAGCACAGATACGCAGTATTTT.

The chain links TRBV27 to TRBJ2-1; no reliable D call. V lost 2 bases and J 0 bases, leaving 8 bases between the germline ends. From germline, CDR1 is MNHEY and CDR2 SMNVEV (reference sequence). This CDR3 comprises 15 residues. In DNA, the CDR3 is TGTGCCAGCAGTTTAGGTAGGAACTCCTACAATGAGCAGTTCTTC. Protein: CASSLGRNSYNEQFF.

The genes are TRBV28 and TRBJ2-7, with a weak D call TRBD1 (5 bases). The CDR3 length is 14 residues. Germline V gene data show CDR1 as MDHEN and CDR2 as SYDVKM. Trimming removed 1 base from V and 3 bases from J, with 10 bases in between. CDR3 loop: CASSLFRENYEQYF. DNA for the CDR3: TGTGCCAGCAGTTTATTCAGGGAAAACTACGAGCAGTACTTC. Looking up the rest from reference TRBV28 and TRBJ2-7 gives the full variable domain: DVKVTQSSRYLVKRTGEKVFLECVQDMDHENMFWYRQDPGLGLRLIYFSYDVKMKEKGDIPEGYSVSREKKERFSLILESASTNQTSMYLCASSLFRENYEQYFGPGTRLTVT.

The chain links TRBV18 to TRBJ2-7; D possibly corresponds to TRBD2 (6 bases). The CDR3 length is 15 residues. Trimming removed 2 bases from V and 2 bases from J, with 13 bases in between. Per the germline V gene, CDR1 is KGHSH and CDR2 is LQKENI. This CDR3 reads CASSPMAGPTYEQYF. The DNA of the CDR3 is TGTGCCAGCTCACCAATGGCGGGACCTACCTACGAGCAGTACTTC.

This clone has a count of ten or more. The V and J genes are TRBV18 and TRBJ2-7; D not certain. V was trimmed by 1 base and J by 1 base, leaving 11 bases between them. Germline V lookup: CDR1 KGHSH, CDR2 LQKENI. The CDR3 spans 15 residues. CDR3 residues: CASSPRPGSSYEQYF. For the CDR3, the DNA is TGTGCCAGCTCACCACGGCCAGGTTCATCCTACGAGCAGTACTTC.

The chain is built from TRBV7-6 and TRBJ2-1; 12 bases agree with TRBD2. Per the germline V gene, CDR1 is SGHVS and CDR2 is FNYEAQ. The CDR3 is 16 residues long. Trimming at V came to 2 bases and at J to 8 bases, leaving 7 bases not matched to a gene. Written as DNA, the CDR3 is TGTGCCAGCAGCTTATTACTAGCGGGAGGCCAGGATGAGCAGTTCTTC. It encodes CASSLLLAGGQDEQFF.

The rearrangement links TRBV5-1 to TRBJ1-2; TRBD1 is a possible D gene (6 bases). Germline CDR1 reads SGHRS; CDR2 reads YFSETQ. Trimming pared 2 bases from V and 3 bases from J, leaving 8 bases between. The CDR3 length is 13 residues. CDR3 amino acids: CASSLAGDYGYTF. The CDR3 DNA is TGCGCCAGCAGCTTAGCAGGGGACTATGGCTACACCTTC. The full variable domain, rest sourced from reference TRBV5-1 and TRBJ1-2, is KAGVTQTPRYLIKTRGQQVTLSCSPISGHRSVSWYQQTPGQGLQFLFEYFSETQRNKGNFPGRFSGRQFSNSRSEMNVSTLELGDSALYLCASSLAGDYGYTFGSGTRLTVV.